Following are 19 T cell receptor beta chains from one sample sequenced in a study of Ad26.COV2.S vaccination and SARS-CoV-2 variants. Method: immunoSEQ multiplex PCR; TCRdb's copy keeps in-frame clones and lacks some. The data contain under 150,000 clones, 86% of them singletons. The source material was peripheral blood, sampled after recovery from COVID-19. These receptors all stem from a human donor who had recovered from COVID-19.

This rearrangement joins TRBV4-1 to TRBJ2-7, with 10 bases aligning to TRBD1. V trimming: 4 bases; J trimming: 1 base; junction bases outside the gene matches: 4. Per the germline V gene, CDR1 is MGHRA and CDR2 is YSYEKL. The CDR3 contains 15 residues. CDR3 nucleotide sequence: TGCGCCAGCAGCCCCCGGGACAGGGGTTCCTACGAGCAGTACTTC. It encodes CASSPRDRGSYEQYF.

This clone appeared a single time. This chain connects TRBV11-2 to TRBJ1-4; D is possibly TRBD1 (6 bases). The CDR3 is 14 residues long. CDR1 and CDR2 from the germline V gene are SGHAT and FQNNGV. The ends were cut back, 5 bases at V and 3 bases at J, with 10 bases in the middle. The CDR3 sequence is CASSLDSSNEKLFF. CDR3 nucleotides: TGTGCCAGCAGCCTGGACAGTTCTAATGAAAAACTGTTTTTT. Supplemented by reference TRBV11-2 and TRBJ1-4, the full variable domain reads EAGVAQSPRYKIIEKRQSVAFWCNPISGHATLYWYQQILGQGPKLLIQFQNNGVVDDSQLPKDRFSAERLKGVDSTLKIQPAKLEDSAVYLCASSLDSSNEKLFFGSGTQLSVL.

The chain carries TRBV19 and TRBJ1-4, with D possibly matching TRBD1 (5 bases). The CDR3 contains 17 residues. The germline gives CDR1 LNHDA, CDR2 SQIVND (reference sequence). V lost 4 bases and J lost 5, with 20 bases in between. The DNA of the CDR3 is TGTGCCAGTAGTACCACTTATGGGACGGATACAAATGAAAAACTGTTTTTT. Residues: CASSTTYGTDTNEKLFF.

The chain links TRBV5-6 to TRBJ2-7, with D possibly matching TRBD1 (5 bases). Germline-derived CDR1 and CDR2 are SGHDT and YYEEEE. The V gene lost 3 bases and the J gene lost 3 bases, with 25 bases spanning the gap. This CDR3 is built from 18 residues. The CDR3 DNA is TGTGCCAGCAGCTCGACCCGGGCCCAGTTAAGGGGAAACTACGAGCAGTACTTC. As protein: CASSSTRAQLRGNYEQYF.

This chain's CDR3 is CASYRTGPEPNTEAFF. The CDR3 bases are TGTGCCAGTTACAGGACAGGCCCCGAGCCGAACACTGAAGCTTTCTTT. The chain has TRBV5-6 and TRBJ1-1; 7 bases fit TRBD1. The V segment lost 8 bases and the J segment 1 base; nucleotides outside the gene matches: 14. The CDR3 consists of 16 residues. From germline, CDR1 is SGHDT and CDR2 YYEEEE.

The chain combines TRBV28 with TRBJ2-3, with D possibly being TRBD1 (6 bases). This CDR3 is built from 15 residues. In germline, CDR1 is MDHEN, CDR2 SYDVKM. With 3 bases removed from V and 0 bases from J, the gap between germline ends came to 10 bases. The CDR3 DNA reads as TGTGCCAGCAGTTTTCCAGGGGCGAGCACAGATACGCAGTATTTT. Protein product: CASSFPGASTDTQYF.

The rearrangement links TRBV6-2 or TRBV6-3 to TRBJ2-2; 12 nucleotides agree with TRBD1. With V trimmed by 2 bases and J by 3 bases, 10 bases remained unmatched. CDR3 length: 19 amino acids. Per the germline V gene, CDR1 is MNHEY and CDR2 is SVGEGT. CDR3 sequence reads: CASSYPPGTGGAYTGELFF. For the CDR3, the DNA is TGTGCCAGCAGTTACCCTCCCGGGACAGGGGGCGCTTACACCGGGGAGCTGTTTTTT.

The chain recombines TRBV30 with TRBJ1-1, with unresolved D. Germline CDR1 reads GTSNPN; CDR2 reads SVGIG (reference sequence). The CDR3 loop spans 14 amino acids. V gave up 4 bases and J gave up 1 base, with 13 bases separating them. Here the CDR3 DNA reads TGTGCCTGGAAGTTCCCCGAGGAGAACACTGAAGCTTTCTTT. It codes for CAWKFPEENTEAFF. The whole variable domain, remainder taken from reference TRBV30 and TRBJ1-1, is SQTIHQWPATLVQPVGSPLSLECTVEGTSNPNLYWYRQAAGRGLQLLFYSVGIGQISSEVPQNLSASRPQDRQFILSSKKLLLSDSGFYLCAWKFPEENTEAFFGQGTRLTVV.

A few counts support this clone. Germline is not matched at one junction end, which may reflect a read error. The rearrangement uses TRBV7-7 and TRBJ1-2, with 9 bases matching TRBD1. The CDR3 extends over 16 amino acids. Germline-derived CDR1 and CDR2 are SSHAT and FNYEAQ (reference sequence). The CDR3 sequence: CASTSRDRAVLYGYTF. The CDR3 DNA reads TGTGCTAGCACTAGCCGGGACAGGGCCGTCTTATATGGCTACACCTTC. Full variable domain (missing parts from reference TRBV7-7 and TRBJ1-2): GAGVSQSPRYKVTKRGQDVTLRCDPISSHATLYWYQQALGQGPEFLTYFNYEAQPDKSGLPSDRFSAERPEGSISTLTIQRTEQRDSAMYRCASTSRDRAVLYGYTFGSGTRLTVV.

The chain joins TRBV7-2 to TRBJ1-2; D gene ambiguous. V shed 5 bases and J shed 1 base, with 11 bases lying between them. From germline, CDR1 is SGHTA and CDR2 FQGNSA. This CDR3 contains 14 residues. The CDR3: CASSAGPDNYGYTF. CDR3 in DNA: TGTGCCAGCAGCGCAGGTCCCGATAACTATGGCTACACCTTC.

The chain has TRBV7-9 and TRBJ2-5; D tentatively fits TRBD1 or TRBD2 (5 bases each). The V end was cut by 5 bases, the J end by 4 bases, with 20 bases between. The CDR3 contains 16 residues. Germline V CDR1 and CDR2: SEHNR, FQNEAQ (reference sequence). The CDR3 is CASSPQGTGRGETQYF. The CDR3 region has the DNA TGTGCCAGCAGCCCGCAGGGAACTGGGAGAGGAGAGACCCAGTACTTC.

This clone was counted only a few times. CDR3 protein: CASTKGEGRTNEKLFF. CDR3 nucleotide sequence: TGTGCCAGTACAAAGGGGGAAGGTAGAACTAATGAAAAACTGTTTTTT. The V call is TRBV11-2, the J call TRBJ1-4; possibly TRBD1 for D (6 bases). The length of the CDR3 is 16 residues. Germline-derived CDR1 and CDR2 are SGHAT and FQNNGV. The V end was cut by 9 bases, the J end by 1 base, with 18 bases between. The complete variable domain, with remaining parts taken from reference TRBV11-2 and TRBJ1-4, reads EAGVAQSPRYKIIEKRQSVAFWCNPISGHATLYWYQQILGQGPKLLIQFQNNGVVDDSQLPKDRFSAERLKGVDSTLKIQPAKLEDSAVYLCASTKGEGRTNEKLFFGSGTQLSVL.

CDR3 in amino acids: CASSLRIWEYEQYF. DNA of the CDR3: TGCGCCAGCAGCTTGAGGATTTGGGAGTACGAGCAGTACTTC. The V gene is TRBV5-1, the J gene TRBJ2-7; D is perhaps TRBD2 (5 bases). V gave up 1 base and J gave up 4 bases, with 12 bases separating them. CDR1 SGHRS and CDR2 YFSETQ come from the germline V gene. This CDR3 is 14 amino acids long.

V is TRBV7-9 and J is TRBJ2-3, with TRBD2 identical over 14 bases. The junction had 7 bases not matched to a gene; V was cut back by 5 bases and J by 3 bases. CDR1 is SEHNR and CDR2 is FQNEAQ in the germline V gene (reference sequence). This CDR3 comprises 17 residues. CDR3 loop: CASSARLAGGSTDTQYF. The CDR3 region has the DNA TGTGCCAGCAGCGCCAGACTAGCGGGGGGGTCGACAGATACGCAGTATTTT.

This clone has just one count. V gene TRBV7-9 combines with J gene TRBJ1-1; D not resolved. V gave up 7 bases and J gave up 0 bases, with 3 bases separating them. CDR3 length: 11 residues. CDR1 and CDR2 from the germline V gene are SEHNR and FQNEAQ (reference sequence). CDR3 in amino acids: CASKMNTEAFF. As DNA, the CDR3 is TGTGCCAGCAAAATGAACACTGAAGCTTTCTTT.

The rearrangement joins TRBV5-5 to TRBJ2-1; a possible D gene is TRBD1 (5 bases). Germline-derived CDR1 and CDR2 are SGHKS and YYEKEE (reference sequence). V was clipped by 5 bases and J by 2 bases, with 11 bases between them. The CDR3 totals 14 residues. CDR3 sequence (DNA): TGTGCCAGCAGGACCGACAGTACCTACAATGAGCAGTTCTTC. The encoded protein is CASRTDSTYNEQFF.

The V call is TRBV12-3 or TRBV12-4, the J call TRBJ1-2; D not resolved. The V and J ends lost 6 bases and 7 bases respectively, with 15 bases between them. This CDR3 is built from 13 residues. This CDR3 reads CASRVGNSGGYTF. The CDR3 DNA reads as TGTGCCAGCAGAGTAGGAAATTCGGGTGGCTACACCTTC.

The CDR3 coding sequence is TGTGCCAGCAGTTACTCGGGACTACCCACAGATACGCAGTATTTT. Its translation is CASSYSGLPTDTQYF. The chain joins TRBV6-2 or TRBV6-3 to TRBJ2-3; TRBD2 aligns across 7 bases. This CDR3 spans 15 amino acids. V lost 0 bases to trimming and J lost 2 bases; unmatched junction nucleotides: 2. Germline CDR1 MNHEY, CDR2 SVGEGT.

This chain links TRBV11-2 with TRBJ1-2; D possibly corresponds to TRBD1 (5 bases). In germline, CDR1 is SGHAT, CDR2 FQNNGV. With 5 bases removed from V and 1 base from J, the gap between germline ends came to 11 bases. The CDR3 covers 14 residues. The CDR3 DNA is TGTGCCAGCAGCGGGGGGTGGGATAACTATGGCTACACCTTC. It encodes CASSGGWDNYGYTF. Together with reference TRBV11-2 and TRBJ1-2, the CDR3 gives the full variable domain: EAGVAQSPRYKIIEKRQSVAFWCNPISGHATLYWYQQILGQGPKLLIQFQNNGVVDDSQLPKDRFSAERLKGVDSTLKIQPAKLEDSAVYLCASSGGWDNYGYTFGSGTRLTVV.